This entry is about one TCR beta chain. The sample is drawn from a study of PD-1 blockade in classical Hodgkin lymphoma. Study as a whole: Nivolumab was administered to patients intravenously at 3 mg/kg every 2 weeks.

Data came from immunoSEQ multiplex PCR; TCRdb stores just in-frame clones and leaves some out. Among under 100,000 clones listed, approximately 83% were seen once. Germline V gene sequence: CDR1 MDHEN, CDR2 SYDVKM. The CDR3 extends over 14 amino acids. The V gene end was trimmed by 5 bases and the J gene end by 11 bases; junction bases not matched to a gene: 11. Each and every patient relapsed after autologous stem cell transplantation, and patients got differing brentuximab vedotin exposure. The source of this sequence is a human donor with classical Hodgkin lymphoma. The sample here was peripheral blood mononuclear cells (PBMCs), taken at baseline. The V and J genes are TRBV28 and TRBJ1-1; TRBD1 matches 10 bases. This CDR3 reads CASSPLTDRGGAFF. CDR3 coding DNA: TGTGCCAGCAGTCCCCTTACGGACAGGGGGGGGGCTTTCTTT.